These 20 T cell receptor beta chains came from one sample sequenced in a study of T cells after yellow fever vaccination. TCRdb re-derived calls from the 5' RACE reads in MiXCR, one entry per CDR3 protein. The sample yields 450,000 to 550,000 distinct CDR3 sequences, roughly a fifth seen once. Source: PBMCs, taken 20 to 25 days after the first yellow fever vaccination. Receptors were obtained from a man between 18 and 35 years old who received the YFV17D yellow fever vaccine.

This clonotype was observed many times. The chain has TRBV7-2 and TRBJ1-4; TRBD1 aligns across 10 bases. V was pared by 2 bases and J by 2 bases, with 8 bases of the junction left unmatched. The CDR3 totals 18 residues. Germline CDR1 SGHTA, CDR2 FQGNSA. The CDR3: CASSLRRQGALTNEKLFF. As DNA, the CDR3 is TGTGCCAGCAGCTTAAGGAGACAGGGGGCGCTTACTAATGAAAAACTGTTTTTT.

This clonotype was counted only a few times. The chain links TRBV4-1 to TRBJ2-2, with 7 bases identical to TRBD2. The germline V gene encodes CDR1 MGHRA and CDR2 YSYEKL. CDR3 length equals 18 residues. V shed 3 bases, J shed 1 base, and the junction held 11 bases outside the gene matches. The chain's CDR3 is CASSHRQGAGLNTGELFF. The CDR3 DNA reads as TGCGCCAGCAGCCACCGCCAGGGAGCGGGGTTGAACACCGGGGAGCTGTTTTTT.

In this sample, this clonotype turned up a few times. The chain has TRBV6-5 and TRBJ1-3; TRBD1 is a possible D gene (5 bases). CDR1 and CDR2 (germline): MNHEY, SVGAGI. The CDR3 loop spans 15 amino acids. The V and J ends lost 4 bases and 0 bases respectively, with 10 bases between them. The CDR3 spells CASSLLGGSGNTIYF. In nucleotides, the CDR3 is TGTGCCAGCAGTTTGCTCGGGGGCTCTGGAAACACCATATATTTT.

This chain uses TRBV19 with TRBJ1-5, with a tentative D call TRBD1 (6 bases). The CDR3 covers 15 residues. CDR1 and CDR2 from the germline V gene are LNHDA and SQIVND (reference sequence). The ends were cut back, 3 bases at V and 1 base at J, with 10 bases in the middle. The CDR3 nucleotides are TGTGCCAGTAGTATTTGGGGGCTGAGCAATCAGCCCCAGCATTTT. Amino acids: CASSIWGLSNQPQHF.

In its sample, this clonotype was seen a few times. The genes are TRBV4-3 and TRBJ1-5; no clear D gene. V lost 0 bases and J 4 bases, leaving 7 bases between the germline ends. This CDR3 contains 14 residues. Per germline, CDR1 LGHNA and CDR2 YSLEER. For the CDR3, the DNA is TGCGCCAGCAGCCAAGATCCCCTTAATCAGCCCCAGCATTTT. It encodes CASSQDPLNQPQHF.

Only one count was recorded for this clonotype. Since no conserved phenylalanine or tryptophan closes the CDR3, a read error is the likely cause. The J gene is TRBJ1-4, the V gene TRBV5-1, with 7 positions matching TRBD1. CDR1 and CDR2 from the germline V gene are SGHRS and YFSETQ. CDR3 length: 15 amino acids. V shed 3 bases, J shed 0 bases, and the junction held 2 bases outside the gene matches. The CDR3 nucleotides are TGCGCCAGCAGCTCCACAGGGGCAACTAATGAAAAACTGTTTCTT. It codes for CASSSTGATNEKLFL.

V usage is TRBV28 and J usage is TRBJ2-1, with 8 nucleotides matching TRBD1. The CDR3 runs to 15 residues. CDR1 MDHEN and CDR2 SYDVKM come from the germline V gene. J was trimmed by 7 bases and V by 4 bases; bases with no gene match: 9. The CDR3 loop is CASSWWTGSPNEQFF. The CDR3 DNA follows: TGTGCCAGCAGTTGGTGGACAGGGTCCCCGAATGAGCAGTTCTTC.

The chain couples TRBV6-2 or TRBV6-3 to TRBJ2-7; D not resolved. CDR3 size: 13 residues. Trimming stripped 10 bases from V and 0 bases from J, with 13 bases between. Germline CDR1 is MNHEY and CDR2 is SVGEGT. The CDR3 sequence is CATEIGYSYEQYF. CDR3 nucleotide sequence: TGTGCCACCGAGATTGGTTACTCCTACGAGCAGTACTTC.

This clonotype was counted a few times. The chain carries TRBV5-6 and TRBJ2-5, with 11 positions matching TRBD2. From germline, CDR1 is SGHDT and CDR2 YYEEEE. The CDR3 loop spans 15 amino acids. V shed 3 bases and J 5 bases; nucleotides not matched to a gene: 6. The CDR3 sequence: CASSSVLAGVETQYF. CDR3 sequence (DNA): TGTGCCAGCAGCTCAGTACTAGCGGGGGTTGAGACCCAGTACTTC.

The chain uses TRBV6-2 or TRBV6-3 and TRBJ2-7; D unresolved. V lost 6 bases to trimming and J lost 1 base, with 10 bases between them. Looked up from germline, CDR1 is MNHEY and CDR2 is SVGEGT. The CDR3 covers 13 residues. The CDR3 sequence is CASSSVLSYEQYF. CDR3 sequence (DNA): TGTGCCAGCAGCTCGGTCTTGTCCTACGAGCAGTACTTC.

The chain combines TRBV11-2 with TRBJ1-2; the D is unclear. This CDR3 contains 13 residues. CDR1 SGHAT and CDR2 FQNNGV come from the germline V gene. V lost 5 bases and J lost 4, with 11 bases in between. The CDR3 loop is CASSLAETYGYTF. In DNA form, the CDR3 reads TGTGCCAGCAGCCTGGCAGAAACCTATGGCTACACCTTC.

This clonotype was seen a few times. The chain carries TRBV29-1 and TRBJ1-3, with unresolved D. V was clipped by 3 bases and J by 1 base, with 7 bases between them. This CDR3 has 13 residues. Germline CDR1 reads SQVTM; CDR2 reads ANQGSEA. The CDR3 loop is CSVEFVSGNTIYF. The CDR3 nucleotides are TGCAGCGTTGAGTTCGTTTCTGGAAACACCATATATTTT.

Ten or more counts support this clonotype. This sequence joins TRBV28 and TRBJ1-1, with D perhaps TRBD1 (5 bases). The V gene's germline CDR1 is MDHEN and CDR2 SYDVKM. V lost 7 bases and J lost 4, with 13 bases in between. This CDR3 has 13 amino acids. The CDR3 here is CASTLQGTTEAFF. The CDR3 DNA is TGTGCCAGCACCCTTCAGGGAACCACTGAAGCTTTCTTT.

This clonotype was observed a few times. The genes are TRBV4-3 and TRBJ2-1; 8 bases align to TRBD2. This CDR3 has 17 amino acids. Per germline, CDR1 LGHNA and CDR2 YSLEER. With V trimmed by 0 bases and J by 2 bases, 6 bases remained unmatched. CDR3 bases: TGCGCCAGCAGCCAAGATAGTACCGGGGGGGCCTACAATGAGCAGTTCTTC. Protein: CASSQDSTGGAYNEQFF.

The chain combines TRBV20-1 with TRBJ2-1; no clear D. The CDR3 extends over 14 amino acids. Germline lookup yields CDR1 DFQATT and CDR2 SNEGSKA (reference sequence). V was clipped by 4 bases and J by 4 bases, with 14 bases between them. The CDR3 DNA reads as TGCAGTGCTACGTGGAGTAGCCGGTACAATGAGCAGTTCTTC. As protein: CSATWSSRYNEQFF.

A few counts support this clonotype. V usage is TRBV20-1 and J usage is TRBJ1-1; D unresolved. The CDR3 has 14 residues. From germline, CDR1 is DFQATT and CDR2 SNEGSKA (reference sequence). V was pared by 3 bases and J by 1 base, with 12 bases between. CDR3 in DNA: TGCAGTGCTAGTATGGACGGAACGAACACTGAAGCTTTCTTT. As protein: CSASMDGTNTEAFF.

This clonotype was counted at least ten times. The chain joins TRBV7-2 to TRBJ2-1, with a weak D call TRBD1 (6 bases). Per germline, CDR1 SGHTA and CDR2 FQGNSA. The CDR3 has 13 residues. V lost 7 bases to trimming and J lost 12 bases, with 19 bases between them. The CDR3 coding sequence is TGTGCCAGCATCTCCACGGACAGCCCGGGGCAGTTCTTC. It is translated as CASISTDSPGQFF.

This chain joins TRBV28 and TRBJ1-1, with D hard to call. Germline V CDR1 and CDR2: MDHEN, SYDVKM. This CDR3 comprises 13 residues. Trimming removed 6 bases at V and 1 base at J, with 9 bases between. The CDR3 DNA follows: TGTGCCAGCAGGCGGGCGGGGAACACTGAAGCTTTCTTT. Amino acid sequence: CASRRAGNTEAFF.

The chain employs TRBV3-1 and TRBJ1-2; tentative D call: TRBD1 (5 bases). In germline, CDR1 is LGHDT, CDR2 YNNKEL (reference sequence). This CDR3 region has 14 residues. V lost 4 bases to trimming and J lost 1 base, with 10 bases between them. CDR3 sequence reads: CASSLGRDNYGYTF. For the CDR3, the DNA is TGTGCCAGCAGCCTGGGACGGGATAACTATGGCTACACCTTC.

This clonotype was counted between two and nine times. The chain recombines TRBV28 with TRBJ2-7; D is uncertain. CDR1 and CDR2 (germline): MDHEN, SYDVKM. Trimming removed 6 bases at V and 3 bases at J, with 12 bases between. CDR3 length equals 13 residues. The chain's CDR3 is CASRDGRDYEQYV. The CDR3 DNA is TGTGCCAGCAGGGATGGTAGGGACTACGAGCAGTACGTC.